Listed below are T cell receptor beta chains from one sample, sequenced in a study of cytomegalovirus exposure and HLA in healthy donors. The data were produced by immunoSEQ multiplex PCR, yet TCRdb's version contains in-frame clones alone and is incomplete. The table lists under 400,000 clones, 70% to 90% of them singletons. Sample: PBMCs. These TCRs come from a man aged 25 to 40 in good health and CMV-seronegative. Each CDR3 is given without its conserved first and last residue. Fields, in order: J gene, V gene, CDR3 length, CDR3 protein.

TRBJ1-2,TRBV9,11,ASSPRSYYGYT
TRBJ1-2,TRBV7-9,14,ASSSGPGQVNYGYT
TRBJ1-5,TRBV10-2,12,ASSESGGNQPQH
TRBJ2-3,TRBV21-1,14,ASSNRRDRGPDTQY
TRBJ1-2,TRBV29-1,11,SVEEEGARGYT
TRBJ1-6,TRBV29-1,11,SATDGGNSPLH
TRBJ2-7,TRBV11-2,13,ASSLDSVSSSEQY
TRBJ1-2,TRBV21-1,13,ASSRGQPPREGYT
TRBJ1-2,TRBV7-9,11,ASSLGQGYGYT
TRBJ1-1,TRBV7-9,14,ASSSGQGMWNTEAF
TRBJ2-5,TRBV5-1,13,ASSPYREGQETQY
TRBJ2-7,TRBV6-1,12,ASSERYSGDEQY
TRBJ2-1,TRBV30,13,AWSGVAPSYNEQF
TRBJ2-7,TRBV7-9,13,ASSLGQGTIYEQY
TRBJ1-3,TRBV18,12,ASSQDSSGNTIY
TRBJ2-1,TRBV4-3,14,ASSQDRQGWVNEQF
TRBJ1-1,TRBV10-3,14,AISESIPGADTEAF
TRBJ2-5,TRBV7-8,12,ASSLNPRGETQY
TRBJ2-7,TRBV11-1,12,ASSSWDRSYEQY
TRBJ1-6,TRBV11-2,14,ASSPYPDRANSPLH
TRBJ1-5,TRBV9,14,ASSVAPGFSNQPQH
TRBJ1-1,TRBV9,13,ASSVAQRSDTEAF
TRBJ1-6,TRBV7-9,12,ASSRDSLNSPLH
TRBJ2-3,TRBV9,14,ASSVETGGSTDTQY
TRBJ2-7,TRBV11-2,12,ASSFGLRGNEQY
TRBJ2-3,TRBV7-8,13,ASIPTGAGADTQY
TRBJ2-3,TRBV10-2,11,ASNTLGADTQY
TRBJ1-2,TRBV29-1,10,SVDRGPYGYT
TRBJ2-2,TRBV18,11,ASSPGHLRELF
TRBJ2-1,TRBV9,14,ASSALLAFSYNEQF
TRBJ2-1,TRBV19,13,ASSPLKDRVNEQF
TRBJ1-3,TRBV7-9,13,ASSQTGGDGNTIY
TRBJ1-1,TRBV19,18,ASSIHGQGADPPLGTEAF
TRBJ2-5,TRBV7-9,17,ASSLGQPRTGVRKQTQY
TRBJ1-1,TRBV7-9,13,ASSLSGQQNTEAF
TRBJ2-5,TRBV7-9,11,ASSRTGLETQY
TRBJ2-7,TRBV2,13,ASRGGLAGSYEQY
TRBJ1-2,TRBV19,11,ASSSRGQYGYT
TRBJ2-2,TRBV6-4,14,ASSDSRTGVTGELF
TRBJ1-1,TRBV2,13,ASSVREAQNTEAF
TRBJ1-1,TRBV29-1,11,SVVPGMNTEAF
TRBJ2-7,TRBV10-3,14,AISERLGKSSYEQY
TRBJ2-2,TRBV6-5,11,ASWTGEIGELF
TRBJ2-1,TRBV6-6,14,ASSYPTGTPYNEQF
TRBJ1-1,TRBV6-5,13,ASSSPSTGGMQAF
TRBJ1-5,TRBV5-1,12,ASSPDRSDQPQH
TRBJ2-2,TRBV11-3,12,ASAPRATPGELF